This T cell receptor beta chain is drawn from a study of beta chain features in type 1 diabetes. As for the study in general: Comparable age, gender and cell yields were observed in patients relative to healthy donors. Regarding the study as a whole: TCRB CDR3s from Type 1 diabetes patients were moderately but significantly shorter in all four CD4+ subsets.

A single heparinised draw of about 100 mL on average was taken per donor. Isolated RNA was reverse transcribed in full, so expressed TCRB transcripts were sequenced. Assay: immunoSEQ multiplex PCR; the TCRdb copy retains only in-frame clones and omits some. The sample consists of some 700,000 clones, around 15% of them appearing once. The CDR3 has 13 amino acids. In germline, CDR1 is KGHSH, CDR2 LQKENI. The V end lost 0 bases, the J end lost 4 bases, and 7 bases lay between the germline ends. This clone has only a few counts. The antigen remains unidentified. This TCR derives from a man aged 18-30 years with type 1 diabetes. The sample comprised naive CD4+ T cells from blood. The chain uses TRBV18 and TRBJ2-7; no clear D gene. This CDR3 is CASSPPSDYEQYF. The CDR3 nucleotides read TGTGCCAGCTCACCACCGAGTGATTACGAGCAGTACTTC.